This T cell receptor beta chain was identified in a study of cytomegalovirus exposure and HLA in healthy donors. Study-wide findings and caveats: The authors reported that TCR beta sequences could predict HLA-A and HLA-B alleles. These predictions were accurate for most subjects in the first cohort. TCR beta sequences numbering 15,000 to 20,000 were associated with HLA alleles at 0.05 false discovery rate in a later analysis. DRB1 showed the most TCR associations and HLA-C the fewest in a later analysis, as rates varied by HLA locus.

With regard to this clone: Its matching antigen is unknown.

Amplification used 60 Vbeta primers and 13 Jbeta primers. Original methodology: A follow-up analysis tallied approximately 85 million unique TCR beta chains, roughly 11 million shared. Clones were read by immunoSEQ multiplex PCR, and TCRdb kept only the in-frame ones, dropping some. That table gives V, J and clone size, and the DNA gave D and trimming. Seen here are tens of thousands of clones, roughly 65% observed once, and the top ten hold under 2.5%. J gave up 4 bases and V 0 bases, and 3 bases lay outside the gene matches. The CDR3 is made up of 15 amino acids. Per germline, CDR1 SGHNT and CDR2 YYREEE (reference sequence).

The sample comprised PBMCs. The V and J genes are TRBV5-4 and TRBJ1-4; 7 bases line up with TRBD1. This sequence was found in a woman aged 30 to 39 in good health and CMV-seronegative. The CDR3: CASSLGGQNNEKLFF. As DNA, the CDR3 is TGTGCCAGCAGCTTGGGGGGACAGAATAATGAAAAACTGTTTTTT.